The clone carrying this T cell receptor (beta chain) was observed a handful of times. These data come from a study of blood T cell repertoires in COVID-19. Generated by immunoSEQ multiplex PCR, the TCRdb table keeps only in-frame clones and is missing some. The table shows 150,000 to 200,000 clones, with roughly four fifths occurring only once. Participants, about 18 to 100 years old, spanned around 25 US areas. CDR3 length: 14 amino acids. With 5 bases removed from V and 11 bases from J, the gap between germline ends came to 19 bases. In germline, CDR1 is LGHDT, CDR2 YNNKEL (reference sequence). The sample comprised PBMCs or T cells enriched from blood (not recorded which). The rearrangement links TRBV3-1 (or the pseudogene TRBV3-2) to TRBJ1-5; no clear D. The receptor comes from a man in his forties or fifties who had recovered from COVID-19. This chain's CDR3 is CASSVDIAGRAQHF. The CDR3 DNA sequence: TGTGCCAGCAGCGTCGACATAGCCGGGAGGGCCCAGCATTTT.